The 19 T cell receptor beta chains listed next were all sequenced from one sample in a study of blood T cell repertoires in COVID-19. Sequencing used immunoSEQ multiplex PCR; TCRdb keeps in-frame clones, though not all of them. The sample has about 150,000 clones; roughly 80% are singletons. Sequencing used peripheral blood. The receptors were sampled from a woman of 80 years or more with acute or convalescent COVID-19.

The chain employs TRBV30 and TRBJ1-2; 8 nucleotides agree with TRBD1. Germline loops: CDR1 GTSNPN, CDR2 SVGIG (reference sequence). The CDR3 runs 16 residues. Losses at the gene ends were 2 bases for V and 2 bases for J; bases not matched to a gene: 10. In DNA, the CDR3 is TGTGCCTGGAGTAGGGACAGGAGAAACTGGAACTATGGCTACACCTTC. Translating it yields CAWSRDRRNWNYGYTF.

CDR3 coding DNA: TGTGCCAGCTCACCAGGGGGGGACACTGAAGCTTTCTTT. Its translation is CASSPGGDTEAFF. The rearrangement uses TRBV18 and TRBJ1-1, with D possibly TRBD1 on 5 matching bases. Germline values: CDR1 KGHSH, CDR2 LQKENI. The CDR3 extends over 13 amino acids. V was shortened by 2 bases and J by 3 bases, with 7 bases between the two germline ends. The full variable domain, in which reference TRBV18 and TRBJ1-1 provide the parts outside the CDR3, is NAGVMQNPRHLVRRRGQEARLRCSPMKGHSHVYWYRQLPEEGLKFMVYLQKENIIDESGMPKERFSAEFPKEGPSILRIQQVVRGDSAAYFCASSPGGDTEAFFGQGTRLTVV.

This chain joins TRBV7-2 and TRBJ2-1; weak D call: TRBD2 (6 bases). The V and J ends lost 4 bases and 4 bases respectively, with 20 bases between them. Germline V gene lookup returns CDR1 SGHTA and CDR2 FQGNSA. This CDR3 comprises 17 residues. In DNA form, the CDR3 reads TGTGCCAGCAGCTCCCAAACCGGGACTGTATTATACAATGAGCAGTTCTTC. It specifies CASSSQTGTVLYNEQFF.

In its sample, this clone was seen once. The genes are TRBV4-1 and TRBJ2-3; TRBD2 matches at 13 bases. Germline V gives CDR1 MGHRA, CDR2 YSYEKL. The CDR3 runs 16 residues. Trimming took 2 bases from V and 6 from J; bases not matched to a gene: 5. The CDR3 sequence is CASSQTSGGGSDTQYF. CDR3 DNA sequence: TGCGCCAGCAGCCAAACTAGCGGGGGGGGTTCCGATACGCAGTATTTT.

The rearrangement links TRBV19 to TRBJ2-1; TRBD1 aligns across 8 bases. V lost 7 bases to trimming and J lost 6 bases; unmatched junction nucleotides: 20. This CDR3 has 18 residues. CDR1 LNHDA and CDR2 SQIVND come from the germline V gene (reference sequence). The CDR3, as DNA: TGTGCCAGTATGAGGTCTAGGCAGGGGGCCCCAGGGCCCAATGAGCAGTTCTTC. This encodes CASMRSRQGAPGPNEQFF.

This chain joins TRBV30 and TRBJ1-4; D remains ambiguous. V was shortened by 2 bases and J by 7 bases, with 8 bases between the two germline ends. The CDR3 is 12 residues long. CDR1 GTSNPN and CDR2 SVGIG come from the germline V gene (reference sequence). The CDR3 spells CAWSRVSEKLFF. The CDR3 DNA is TGTGCCTGGAGTAGAGTCTCTGAAAAACTGTTTTTT.

This clone was detected only a few times. The gene calls are TRBV29-1 and TRBJ1-5; no reliable D call. The V end lost 7 bases, the J end lost 1 base, and 17 bases lay between the germline ends. The CDR3 sequence is 15 residues long. Germline CDR1 is SQVTM and CDR2 is ANQGSEA. DNA for the CDR3: TGCAGCGCTATCCCCATGGGAGGAAGCAATCAGCCCCAGCATTTT. It encodes CSAIPMGGSNQPQHF. The whole variable domain, remainder taken from reference TRBV29-1 and TRBJ1-5, is SAVISQKPSRDICQRGTSLTIQCQVDSQVTMMFWYRQQPGQSLTLIATANQGSEATYESGFVIDKFPISRPNLTFSTLTVSNMSPEDSSIYLCSAIPMGGSNQPQHFGDGTRLSIL.

The CDR3 DNA sequence: TGCGCCAGCAGGGATCCGGGAGGGCTTGACACCGGGGAGCTGTTTTTT. This sequence encodes CASRDPGGLDTGELFF. V usage is TRBV5-1 and J usage is TRBJ2-2, with TRBD2 matching over 8 bases. Germline trimming cut 5 bases from V and 3 bases from J; bases unmatched to any gene: 9. The CDR3 covers 16 residues. Germline V CDR1 and CDR2: SGHRS, YFSETQ.

The J gene is TRBJ2-7, the V gene TRBV29-1; D might be TRBD1 (6 bases). The CDR3 length is 14 residues. Germline CDR1 SQVTM, CDR2 ANQGSEA. Trimming took 3 bases from V and 3 from J, leaving 15 bases between them. This CDR3 is CSVEVQGILYEQYF. DNA of the CDR3: TGCAGCGTTGAGGTTCAGGGGATTCTCTACGAGCAGTACTTC.

As for this clone: The germline gene is not matched at one end of the junction; a read error may be the cause. V gene TRBV5-1 combines with J gene TRBJ1-2; no reliable D call. CDR3 length: 15 amino acids. The germline CDR1 and CDR2 sequences are SGHRS and YFSETQ. The CDR3 DNA reads TGCGCCAGCAGCTTGGGTTACAGCGGGTCGGGCGCGCGCTACTTC. Protein product: CASSLGYSGSGARYF.

This clone was counted a single time. The chain uses TRBV5-1 and TRBJ1-2; no definite D call. V lost 1 base and J 4 bases, leaving 11 bases between the germline ends. CDR3 length equals 14 residues. Germline V gene sequence: CDR1 SGHRS, CDR2 YFSETQ. The chain's CDR3 is CASSLITDAYGYTF. The CDR3 nucleotides are TGCGCCAGCAGCTTGATAACAGATGCCTATGGCTACACCTTC.

The chain carries TRBV23-1 and TRBJ2-1; perhaps TRBD1 as D (5 bases). TRBV23-1 is sorted into the ORF group, with uncertain function. Trimming cost V 2 bases and J 6 bases, with 8 bases left between them. The CDR3 totals 13 residues. This chain's CDR3 is CASSQPRANEQFF. The CDR3 region has the DNA TGCGCCAGCAGTCAACCCAGGGCCAATGAGCAGTTCTTC.

The chain links TRBV29-1 to TRBJ2-5; 9 bases fit TRBD1. After removal of 2 bases from V and 4 bases from J, the junction contained 2 bases not matched to a gene. Per the germline V gene, CDR1 is SQVTM and CDR2 is ANQGSEA. This CDR3 contains 13 residues. The CDR3 DNA reads TGCAGCGTTGAAAGGGACAGGGTAGAGACCCAGTACTTC. It specifies CSVERDRVETQYF.

The chain uses TRBV6-2 or TRBV6-3 and TRBJ1-1; D unresolved. The V end was cut by 2 bases, the J end by 5 bases, with 9 bases between. Germline lookup yields CDR1 MNHEY and CDR2 SVGEGT. CDR3 length equals 13 residues. In DNA form, the CDR3 reads TGTGCCAGCAGTTACGGGGAGAGGACTGAAGCTTTCTTT. Its translation: CASSYGERTEAFF.

This chain connects TRBV4-3 to TRBJ2-1; 7 bases are shared with TRBD2. This CDR3 is built from 15 residues. V shed 0 bases, J shed 6 bases, and the junction held 5 bases outside the gene matches. Germline V CDR1 and CDR2: LGHNA, YSLEER. The CDR3 region is CASSQDFGGSNEQFF. The CDR3 DNA reads as TGCGCCAGCAGCCAAGATTTCGGGGGGAGCAATGAGCAGTTCTTC.

The CDR3 DNA sequence: TGTGCCTGGAGTGGCAGCGGGAGTTTTGGTGAGCAGTTCTTC. It specifies CAWSGSGSFGEQFF. The rearrangement uses TRBV30 and TRBJ2-1, with TRBD2 matching 8 bases. Unmatched junction bases numbered 8, after V lost 1 base and J lost 9 bases. The CDR3 contains 14 residues. Germline loops: CDR1 GTSNPN, CDR2 SVGIG (reference sequence).

The V gene is TRBV12-3 or TRBV12-4, the J gene TRBJ1-2, with D uncertain. The V gene lost 7 bases and the J gene lost 2 bases, with 5 bases spanning the gap. The CDR3 consists of 11 residues. This CDR3 reads CASTLNYGYTF. In nucleotides, the CDR3 is TGTGCCAGCACCCTGAACTATGGCTACACCTTC.

The rearrangement uses TRBV5-1 and TRBJ2-7, with D unclear. The CDR3 length is 14 residues. CDR1 and CDR2 (germline): SGHRS, YFSETQ. V lost 0 bases and J lost 3, with 10 bases in between. The CDR3 nucleotides are TGCGCCAGCAGCTTGGCAGGTACAAGCTACGAGCAGTACTTC. This sequence encodes CASSLAGTSYEQYF. Variable domain in full (rest from reference TRBV5-1 and TRBJ2-7): KAGVTQTPRYLIKTRGQQVTLSCSPISGHRSVSWYQQTPGQGLQFLFEYFSETQRNKGNFPGRFSGRQFSNSRSEMNVSTLELGDSALYLCASSLAGTSYEQYFGPGTRLTVT.

The chain's CDR3 is CASSTTGGGETQYF. The CDR3 nucleotides read TGTGCCAGCAGCACTACAGGGGGAGGGGAGACCCAGTACTTC. This chain joins TRBV14 and TRBJ2-5, with D possibly TRBD1 on 8 matching bases. The CDR3 consists of 14 residues. Trimming took 5 bases from V and 5 from J, leaving 15 bases between them. CDR1 is SGHDN and CDR2 is FVKESK in the germline V gene.